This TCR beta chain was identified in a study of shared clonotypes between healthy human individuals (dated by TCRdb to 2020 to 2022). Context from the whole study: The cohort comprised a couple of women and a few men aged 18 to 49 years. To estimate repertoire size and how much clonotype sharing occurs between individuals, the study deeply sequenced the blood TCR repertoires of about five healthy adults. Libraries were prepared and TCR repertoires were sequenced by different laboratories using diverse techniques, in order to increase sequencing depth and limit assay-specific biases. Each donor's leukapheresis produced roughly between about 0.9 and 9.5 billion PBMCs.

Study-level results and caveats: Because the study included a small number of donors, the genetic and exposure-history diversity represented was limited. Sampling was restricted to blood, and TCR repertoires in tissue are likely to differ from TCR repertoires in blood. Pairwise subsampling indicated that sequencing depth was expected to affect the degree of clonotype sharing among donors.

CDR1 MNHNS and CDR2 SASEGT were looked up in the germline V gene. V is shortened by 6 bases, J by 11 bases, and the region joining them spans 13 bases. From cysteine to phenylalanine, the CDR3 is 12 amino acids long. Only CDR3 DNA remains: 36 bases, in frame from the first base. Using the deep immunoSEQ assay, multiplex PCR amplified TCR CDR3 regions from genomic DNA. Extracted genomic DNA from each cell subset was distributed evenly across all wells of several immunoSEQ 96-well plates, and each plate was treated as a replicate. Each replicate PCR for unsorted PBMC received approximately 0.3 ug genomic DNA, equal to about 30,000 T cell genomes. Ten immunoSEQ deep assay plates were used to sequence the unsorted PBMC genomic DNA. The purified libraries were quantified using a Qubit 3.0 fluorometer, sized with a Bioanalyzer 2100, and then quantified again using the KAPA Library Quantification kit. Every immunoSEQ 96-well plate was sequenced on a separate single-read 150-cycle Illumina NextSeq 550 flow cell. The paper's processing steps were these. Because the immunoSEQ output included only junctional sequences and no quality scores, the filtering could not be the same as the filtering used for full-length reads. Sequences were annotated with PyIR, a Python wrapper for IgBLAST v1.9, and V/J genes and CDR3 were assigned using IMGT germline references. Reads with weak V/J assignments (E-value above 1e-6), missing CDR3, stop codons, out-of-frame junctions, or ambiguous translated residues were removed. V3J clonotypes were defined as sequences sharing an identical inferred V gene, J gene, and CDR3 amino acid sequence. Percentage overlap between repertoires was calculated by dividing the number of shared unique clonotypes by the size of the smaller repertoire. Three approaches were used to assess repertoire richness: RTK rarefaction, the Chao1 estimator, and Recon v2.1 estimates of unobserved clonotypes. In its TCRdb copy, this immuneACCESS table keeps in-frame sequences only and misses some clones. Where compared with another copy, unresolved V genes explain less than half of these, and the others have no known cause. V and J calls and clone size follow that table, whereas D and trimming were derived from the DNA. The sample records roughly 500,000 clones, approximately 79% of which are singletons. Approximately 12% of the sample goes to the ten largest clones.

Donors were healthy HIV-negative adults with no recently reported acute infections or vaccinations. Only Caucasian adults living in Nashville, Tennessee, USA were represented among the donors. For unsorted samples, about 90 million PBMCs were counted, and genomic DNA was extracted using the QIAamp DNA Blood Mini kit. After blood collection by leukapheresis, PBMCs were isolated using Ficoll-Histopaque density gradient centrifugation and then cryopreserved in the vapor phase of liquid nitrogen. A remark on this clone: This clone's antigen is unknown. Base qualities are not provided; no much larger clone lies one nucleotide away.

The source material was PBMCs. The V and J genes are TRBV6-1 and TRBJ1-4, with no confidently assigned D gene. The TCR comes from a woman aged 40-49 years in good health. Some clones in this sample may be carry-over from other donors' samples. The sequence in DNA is TGTGCCAGCAGGGGAGGTTTCGGGAAACTGTTTTTT. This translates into CASRGGFGKLFF.